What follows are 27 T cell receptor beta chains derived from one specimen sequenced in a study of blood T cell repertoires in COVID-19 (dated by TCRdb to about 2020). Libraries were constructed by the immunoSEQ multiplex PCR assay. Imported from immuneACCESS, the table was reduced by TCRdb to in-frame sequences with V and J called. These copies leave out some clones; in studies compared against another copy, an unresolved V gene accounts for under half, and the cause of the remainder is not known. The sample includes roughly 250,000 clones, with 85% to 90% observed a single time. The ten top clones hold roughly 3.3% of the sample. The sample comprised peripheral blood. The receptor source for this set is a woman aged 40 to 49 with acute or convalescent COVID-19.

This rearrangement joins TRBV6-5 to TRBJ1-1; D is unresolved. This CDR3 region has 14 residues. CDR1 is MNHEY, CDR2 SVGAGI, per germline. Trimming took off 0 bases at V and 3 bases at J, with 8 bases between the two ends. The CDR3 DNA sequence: TGTGCCAGCAGTTACTCGACACCTCACACTGAAGCTTTCTTT. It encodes CASSYSTPHTEAFF.

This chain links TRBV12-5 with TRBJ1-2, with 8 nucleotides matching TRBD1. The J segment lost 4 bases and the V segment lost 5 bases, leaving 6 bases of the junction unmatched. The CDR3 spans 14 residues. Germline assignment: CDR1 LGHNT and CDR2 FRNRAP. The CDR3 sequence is CASGPRTGSYGYTF. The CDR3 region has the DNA TGTGCTAGTGGTCCGAGGACAGGGAGCTATGGCTACACCTTC.

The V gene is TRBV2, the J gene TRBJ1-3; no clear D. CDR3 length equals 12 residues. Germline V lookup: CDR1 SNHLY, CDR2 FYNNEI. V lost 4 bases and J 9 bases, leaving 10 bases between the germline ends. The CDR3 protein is CASSVMEATIYF. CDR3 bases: TGTGCCAGCAGTGTAATGGAGGCCACCATATATTTT.

In DNA, the CDR3 is TGTGCCAGTAGTACGGGACAGGGTTTCACAGATACGCAGTATTTT. Translated: CASSTGQGFTDTQYF. The gene calls are TRBV19 and TRBJ2-3; 9 bases align to TRBD1. V trimming: 4 bases; J trimming: 2 bases; junction bases outside the gene matches: 4. The CDR3 spans 15 residues. CDR1 and CDR2 (germline): LNHDA, SQIVND (reference sequence).

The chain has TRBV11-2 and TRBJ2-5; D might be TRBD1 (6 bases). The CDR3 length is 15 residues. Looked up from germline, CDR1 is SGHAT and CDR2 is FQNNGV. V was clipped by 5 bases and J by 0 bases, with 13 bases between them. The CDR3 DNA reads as TGTGCCAGCAGCCGTCCCGACAGGTACCAAGAGACCCAGTACTTC. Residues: CASSRPDRYQETQYF.

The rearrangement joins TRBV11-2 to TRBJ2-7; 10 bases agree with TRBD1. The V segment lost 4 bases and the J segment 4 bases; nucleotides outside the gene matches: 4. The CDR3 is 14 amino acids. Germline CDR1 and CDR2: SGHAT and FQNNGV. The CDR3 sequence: CASSSGTGEYEQYV. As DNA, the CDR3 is TGTGCCAGCAGCTCCGGGACAGGGGAATACGAGCAGTACGTC.

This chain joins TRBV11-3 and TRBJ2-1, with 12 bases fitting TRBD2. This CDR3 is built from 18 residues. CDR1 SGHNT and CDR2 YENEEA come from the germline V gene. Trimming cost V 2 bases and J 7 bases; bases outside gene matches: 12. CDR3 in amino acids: CASSLRDPSGGAVNEQFF. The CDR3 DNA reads TGTGCCAGCAGCTTAAGGGACCCTAGCGGGGGGGCCGTAAATGAGCAGTTCTTC. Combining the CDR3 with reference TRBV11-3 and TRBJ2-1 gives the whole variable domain EAGVVQSPRYKIIEKKQPVAFWCNPISGHNTLYWYLQNLGQGPELLIRYENEEAVDDSQLPKDRFSAERLKGVDSTLKIQPAELGDSAVYLCASSLRDPSGGAVNEQFFGPGTRLTVL.

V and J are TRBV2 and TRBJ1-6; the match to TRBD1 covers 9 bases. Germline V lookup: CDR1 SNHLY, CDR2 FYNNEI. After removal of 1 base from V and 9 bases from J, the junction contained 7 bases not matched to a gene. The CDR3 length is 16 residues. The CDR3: CASSEEQGAIGSPLHF. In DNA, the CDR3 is TGTGCCAGCAGTGAAGAACAGGGGGCAATTGGTTCACCCCTCCACTTT.

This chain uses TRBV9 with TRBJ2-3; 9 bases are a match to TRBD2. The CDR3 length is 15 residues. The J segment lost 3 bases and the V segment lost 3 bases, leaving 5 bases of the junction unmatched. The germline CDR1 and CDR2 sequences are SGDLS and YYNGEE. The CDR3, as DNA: TGTGCCAGCAGCGGCTGGACTAGCGCAACAGATACGCAGTATTTT. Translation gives CASSGWTSATDTQYF.

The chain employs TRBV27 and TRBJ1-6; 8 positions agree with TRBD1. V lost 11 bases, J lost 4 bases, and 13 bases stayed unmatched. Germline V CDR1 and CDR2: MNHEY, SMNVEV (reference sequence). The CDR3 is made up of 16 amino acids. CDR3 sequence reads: CASGTRTGSYNSPLHF. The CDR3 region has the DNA TGTGCCTCGGGAACCCGGACAGGGAGTTATAATTCACCCCTCCACTTT.

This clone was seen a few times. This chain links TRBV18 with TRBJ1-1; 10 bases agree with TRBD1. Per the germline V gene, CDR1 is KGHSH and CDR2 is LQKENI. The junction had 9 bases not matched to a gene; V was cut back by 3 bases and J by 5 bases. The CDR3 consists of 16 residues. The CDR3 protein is CASSPGLDRGKTEAFF. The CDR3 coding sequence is TGTGCCAGCTCACCGGGCTTGGACAGGGGGAAGACTGAAGCTTTCTTT.

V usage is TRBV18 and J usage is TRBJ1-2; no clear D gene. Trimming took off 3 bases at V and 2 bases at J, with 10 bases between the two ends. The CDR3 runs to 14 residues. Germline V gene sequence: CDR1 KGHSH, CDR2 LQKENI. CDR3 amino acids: CASSPGGVNYGYTF. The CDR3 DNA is TGTGCCAGCTCACCCGGAGGAGTCAACTATGGCTACACCTTC. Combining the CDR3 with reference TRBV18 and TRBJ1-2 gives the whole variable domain NAGVMQNPRHLVRRRGQEARLRCSPMKGHSHVYWYRQLPEEGLKFMVYLQKENIIDESGMPKERFSAEFPKEGPSILRIQQVVRGDSAAYFCASSPGGVNYGYTFGSGTRLTVV.

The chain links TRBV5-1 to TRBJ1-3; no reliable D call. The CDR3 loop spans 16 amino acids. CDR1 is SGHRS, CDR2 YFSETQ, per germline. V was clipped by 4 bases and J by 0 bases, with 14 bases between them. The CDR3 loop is CASSPTLPVSGNTIYF. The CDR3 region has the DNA TGCGCCAGCAGCCCTACCCTGCCGGTCTCTGGAAACACCATATATTTT.

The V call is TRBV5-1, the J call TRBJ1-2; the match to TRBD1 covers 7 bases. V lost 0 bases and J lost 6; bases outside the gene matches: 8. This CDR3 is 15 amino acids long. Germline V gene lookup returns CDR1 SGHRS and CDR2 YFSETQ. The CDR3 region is CASSLVGGEGDGYTF. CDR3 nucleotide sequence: TGCGCCAGCAGCTTGGTAGGGGGCGAAGGGGATGGCTACACCTTC.

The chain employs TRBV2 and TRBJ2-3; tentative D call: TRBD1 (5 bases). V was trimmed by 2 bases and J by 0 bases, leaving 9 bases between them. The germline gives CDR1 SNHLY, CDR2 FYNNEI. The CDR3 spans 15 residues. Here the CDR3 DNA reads TGTGCCAGCAGTGAACAGGGCCTGAGCACAGATACGCAGTATTTT. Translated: CASSEQGLSTDTQYF.

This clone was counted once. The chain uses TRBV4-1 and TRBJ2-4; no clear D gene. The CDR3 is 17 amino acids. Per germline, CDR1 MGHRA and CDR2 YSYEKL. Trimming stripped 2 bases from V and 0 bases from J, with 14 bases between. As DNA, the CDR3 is TGCGCCAGCAGCCAACCTCACCAAGAGTTAGCCAAAAACATTCAGTACTTC. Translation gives CASSQPHQELAKNIQYF.

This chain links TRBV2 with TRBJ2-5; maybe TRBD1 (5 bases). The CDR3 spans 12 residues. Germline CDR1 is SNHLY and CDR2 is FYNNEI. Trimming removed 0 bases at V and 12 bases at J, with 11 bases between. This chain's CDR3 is CASSEAAGYKYF. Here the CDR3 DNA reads TGTGCCAGCAGTGAAGCCGCAGGGTACAAGTACTTC.

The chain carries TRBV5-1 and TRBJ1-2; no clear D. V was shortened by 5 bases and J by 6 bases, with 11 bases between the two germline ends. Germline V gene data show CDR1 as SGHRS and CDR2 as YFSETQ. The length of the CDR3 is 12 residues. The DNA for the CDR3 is TGCGCCAGCAGATACGACACCCATGGCTACACCTTC. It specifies CASRYDTHGYTF.

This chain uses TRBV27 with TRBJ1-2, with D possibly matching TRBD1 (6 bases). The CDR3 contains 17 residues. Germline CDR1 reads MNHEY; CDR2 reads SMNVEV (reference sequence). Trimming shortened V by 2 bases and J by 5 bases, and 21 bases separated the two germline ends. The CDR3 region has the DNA TGTGCCAGCAGTTTAACCGGGCTGCAGGGGTCGAATTATGGCTACACCTTC. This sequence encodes CASSLTGLQGSNYGYTF.

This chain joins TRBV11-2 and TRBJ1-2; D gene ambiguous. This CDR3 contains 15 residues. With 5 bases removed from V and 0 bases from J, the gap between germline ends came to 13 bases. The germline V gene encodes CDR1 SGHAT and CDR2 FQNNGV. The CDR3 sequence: CASSTYVGTNYGYTF. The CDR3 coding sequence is TGTGCCAGCAGCACATACGTCGGGACTAACTATGGCTACACCTTC.

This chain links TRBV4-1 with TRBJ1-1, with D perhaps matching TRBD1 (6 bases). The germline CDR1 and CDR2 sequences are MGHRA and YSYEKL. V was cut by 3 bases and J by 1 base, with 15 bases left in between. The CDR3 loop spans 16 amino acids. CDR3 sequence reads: CASSHSSLTGNTEAFF. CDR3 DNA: TGCGCCAGCAGCCACTCCTCTTTGACAGGGAACACTGAAGCTTTCTTT.

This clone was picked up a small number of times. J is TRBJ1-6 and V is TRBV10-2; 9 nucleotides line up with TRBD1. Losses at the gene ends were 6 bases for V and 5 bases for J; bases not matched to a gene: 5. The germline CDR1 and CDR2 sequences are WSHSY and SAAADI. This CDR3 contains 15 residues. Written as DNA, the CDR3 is TGCGCCAGCAGACCCGGGACAGGGCATAATTCACCCCTCCACTTT. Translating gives CASRPGTGHNSPLHF.

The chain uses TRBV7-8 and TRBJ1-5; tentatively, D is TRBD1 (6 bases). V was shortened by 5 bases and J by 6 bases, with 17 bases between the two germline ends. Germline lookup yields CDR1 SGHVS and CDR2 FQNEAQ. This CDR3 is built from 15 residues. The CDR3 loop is CASSTQGGPGQPQHF. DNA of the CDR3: TGTGCCAGCAGCACACAGGGTGGGCCAGGTCAGCCCCAGCATTTT.

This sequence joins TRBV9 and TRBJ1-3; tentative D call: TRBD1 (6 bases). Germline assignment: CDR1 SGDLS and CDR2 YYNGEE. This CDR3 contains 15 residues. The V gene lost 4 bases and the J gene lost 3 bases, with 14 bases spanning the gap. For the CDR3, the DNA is TGTGCCAGCAGCCCAGCGGGGGGGCGTGGAAACACCATATATTTT. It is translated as CASSPAGGRGNTIYF.

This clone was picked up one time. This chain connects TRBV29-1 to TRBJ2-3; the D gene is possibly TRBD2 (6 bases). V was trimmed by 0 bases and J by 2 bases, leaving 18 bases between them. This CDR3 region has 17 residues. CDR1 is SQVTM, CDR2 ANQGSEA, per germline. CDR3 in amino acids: CSVEDRDPSAYTDTQYF. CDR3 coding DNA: TGCAGCGTTGAAGATCGAGACCCTAGCGCGTACACAGATACGCAGTATTTT.

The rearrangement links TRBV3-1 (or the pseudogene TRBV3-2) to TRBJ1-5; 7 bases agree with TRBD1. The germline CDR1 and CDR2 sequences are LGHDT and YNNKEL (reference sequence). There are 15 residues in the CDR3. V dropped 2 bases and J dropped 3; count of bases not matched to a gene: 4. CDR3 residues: CASSQQGGNNQPQHF. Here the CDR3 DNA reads TGTGCCAGCAGCCAACAAGGGGGCAACAATCAGCCCCAGCATTTT.

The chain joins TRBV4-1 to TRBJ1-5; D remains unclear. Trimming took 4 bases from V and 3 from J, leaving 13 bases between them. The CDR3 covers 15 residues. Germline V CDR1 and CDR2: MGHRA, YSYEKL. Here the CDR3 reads CASSPRVEANQPQHF. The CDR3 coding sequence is TGCGCCAGCAGCCCGCGGGTGGAGGCCAATCAGCCCCAGCATTTT.